The clone carrying this T cell receptor beta chain appeared a single time. Its antigen is unknown. This PCR relied on a set of 60 Vbeta primers and 13 Jbeta primers. Libraries were prepared by immunoSEQ multiplex PCR; TCRdb keeps only in-frame clonotypes and omits some of them. The table has 100,000 to 150,000 clones, around 82% seen once; the top ten hold around 3.5%. The sample comes from a study of cytomegalovirus exposure and HLA in healthy donors. Study results and limitations: Some TCR beta chains (roughly 160 of them) were listed as cytomegalovirus-associated. Specificity of a few CMV-associated chains for CMV antigens was verified in vitro.

Sequencing input: PBMCs. This TCR came from a woman aged 40 to 49 in good health and CMV-seropositive.

CDR3 protein: CASSLGDINEQFF. The CDR3 bases are TGCGCCAGCAGCTTGGGGGACATTAATGAGCAGTTCTTC. The chain recombines TRBV5-1 with TRBJ2-1; a possible D gene is TRBD1 (6 bases). This CDR3 has 13 amino acids. CDR1 is SGHRS and CDR2 is YFSETQ in the germline V gene. Trimming took off 0 bases at V and 7 bases at J, with 8 bases between the two ends.